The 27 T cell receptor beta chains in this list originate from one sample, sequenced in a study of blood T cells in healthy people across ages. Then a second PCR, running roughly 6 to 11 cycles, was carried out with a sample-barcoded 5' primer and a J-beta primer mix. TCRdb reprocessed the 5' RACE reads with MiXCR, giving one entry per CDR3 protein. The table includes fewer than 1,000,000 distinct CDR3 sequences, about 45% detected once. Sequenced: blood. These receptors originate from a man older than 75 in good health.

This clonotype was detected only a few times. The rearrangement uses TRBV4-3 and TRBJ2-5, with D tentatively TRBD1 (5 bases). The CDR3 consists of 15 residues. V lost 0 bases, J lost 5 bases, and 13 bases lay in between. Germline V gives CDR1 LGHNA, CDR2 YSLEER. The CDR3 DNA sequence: TGCGCCAGCAGCCAAGATACAGGCCCCAGGGAGACCCAGTACTTC. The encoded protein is CASSQDTGPRETQYF.

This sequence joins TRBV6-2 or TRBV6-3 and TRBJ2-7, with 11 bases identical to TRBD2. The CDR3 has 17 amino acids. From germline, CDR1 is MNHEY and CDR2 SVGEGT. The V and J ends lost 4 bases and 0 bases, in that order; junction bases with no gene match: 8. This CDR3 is CASSSPMTSGVSYEQYF. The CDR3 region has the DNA TGTGCCAGCAGTTCCCCAATGACTAGCGGGGTCTCCTACGAGCAGTACTTC.

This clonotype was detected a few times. This chain's CDR3 is CASLGGPSTTQYF. Written as DNA, the CDR3 is TGTGCCAGCTTAGGGGGCCCGAGCACTACGCAGTATTTT. The gene calls are TRBV28 and TRBJ2-3, with 7 bases identical to TRBD1. This CDR3 is built from 13 residues. The V gene's germline CDR1 is MDHEN and CDR2 SYDVKM. Germline trimming cut 8 bases from V and 8 bases from J; bases unmatched to any gene: 10. Full variable domain (remainder filled in from reference TRBV28 and TRBJ2-3): DVKVTQSSRYLVKRTGEKVFLECVQDMDHENMFWYRQDPGLGLRLIYFSYDVKMKEKGDIPEGYSVSREKKERFSLILESASTNQTSMYLCASLGGPSTTQYFGPGTRLTVL.

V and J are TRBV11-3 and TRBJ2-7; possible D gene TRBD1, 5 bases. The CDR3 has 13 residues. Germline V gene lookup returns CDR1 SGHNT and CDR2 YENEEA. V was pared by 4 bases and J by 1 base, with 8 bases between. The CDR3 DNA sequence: TGTGCCAGCAGCTCCAGGGTTTCCTACGAGCAGTACTTC. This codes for CASSSRVSYEQYF. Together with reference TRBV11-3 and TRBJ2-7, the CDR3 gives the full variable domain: EAGVVQSPRYKIIEKKQPVAFWCNPISGHNTLYWYLQNLGQGPELLIRYENEEAVDDSQLPKDRFSAERLKGVDSTLKIQPAELGDSAVYLCASSSRVSYEQYFGPGTRLTVT.

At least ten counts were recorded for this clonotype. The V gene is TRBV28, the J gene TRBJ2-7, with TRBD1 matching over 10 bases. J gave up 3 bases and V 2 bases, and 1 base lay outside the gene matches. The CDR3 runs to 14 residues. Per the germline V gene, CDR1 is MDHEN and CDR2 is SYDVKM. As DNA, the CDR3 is TGTGCCAGCAGTTTACGGACAGGGGGCTACGAGCAGTACTTC. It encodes CASSLRTGGYEQYF.

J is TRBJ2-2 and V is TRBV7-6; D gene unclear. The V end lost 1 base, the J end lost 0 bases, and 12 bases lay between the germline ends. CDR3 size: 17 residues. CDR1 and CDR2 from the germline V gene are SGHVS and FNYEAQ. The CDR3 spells CASSLGIGDANTGELFF. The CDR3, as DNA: TGTGCCAGCAGCTTAGGGATAGGAGACGCGAACACCGGGGAGCTGTTTTTT.

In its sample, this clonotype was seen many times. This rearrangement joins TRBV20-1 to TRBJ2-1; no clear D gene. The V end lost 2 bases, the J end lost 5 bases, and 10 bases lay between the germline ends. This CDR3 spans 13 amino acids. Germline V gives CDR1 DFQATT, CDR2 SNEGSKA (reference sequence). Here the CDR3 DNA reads TGCAGTGCTAGAAGCACAGTAAACAATGAGCAGTTCTTC. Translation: CSARSTVNNEQFF.

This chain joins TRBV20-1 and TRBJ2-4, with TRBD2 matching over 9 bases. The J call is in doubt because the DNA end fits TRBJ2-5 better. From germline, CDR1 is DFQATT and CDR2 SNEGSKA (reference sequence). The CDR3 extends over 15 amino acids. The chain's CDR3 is CSAMRPTSGKETQYF. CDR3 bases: TGCAGTGCCATGCGGCCGACTAGCGGAAAAGAGACCCAGTACTTC.

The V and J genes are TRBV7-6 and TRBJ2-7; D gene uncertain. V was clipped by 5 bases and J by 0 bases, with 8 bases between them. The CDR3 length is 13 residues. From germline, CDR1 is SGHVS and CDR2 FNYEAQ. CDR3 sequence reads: CASSVESSYEQYF. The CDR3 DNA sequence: TGTGCCAGCAGCGTAGAATCCTCCTACGAGCAGTACTTC.

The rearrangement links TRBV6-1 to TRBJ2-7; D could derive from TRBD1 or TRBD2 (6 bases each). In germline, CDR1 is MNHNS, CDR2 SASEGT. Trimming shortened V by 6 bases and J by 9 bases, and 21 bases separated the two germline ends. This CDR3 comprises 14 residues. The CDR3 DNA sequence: TGTGCCAGCAGGGCAGACAGGAGGGAGAGTGTGCAGTACTTC. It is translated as CASRADRRESVQYF.

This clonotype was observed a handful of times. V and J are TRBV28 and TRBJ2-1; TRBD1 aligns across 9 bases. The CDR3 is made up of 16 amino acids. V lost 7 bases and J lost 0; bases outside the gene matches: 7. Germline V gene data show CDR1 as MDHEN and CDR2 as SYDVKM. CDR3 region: CASIPGDRASYNEQFF. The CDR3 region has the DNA TGTGCCAGCATTCCAGGGGACAGGGCCTCCTACAATGAGCAGTTCTTC.

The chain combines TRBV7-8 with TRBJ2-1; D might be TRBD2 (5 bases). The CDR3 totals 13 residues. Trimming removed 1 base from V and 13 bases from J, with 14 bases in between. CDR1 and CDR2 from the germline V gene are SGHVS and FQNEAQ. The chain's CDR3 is CASSLGDRGAQFF. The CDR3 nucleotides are TGTGCCAGCAGCTTAGGTGATCGGGGTGCCCAGTTCTTC.

Written as DNA, the CDR3 is TGTGCCATCGGAGGAGAGACCCAGTACTTC. It encodes CAIGGETQYF. The chain joins TRBV10-3 to TRBJ2-7, with a possible D match to TRBD2 (5 bases). The last part of the DNA fits TRBJ2-5 better; the J call may be wrong. Germline CDR1 is ENHRY and CDR2 is SYGVKD. The length of the CDR3 is 10 residues.

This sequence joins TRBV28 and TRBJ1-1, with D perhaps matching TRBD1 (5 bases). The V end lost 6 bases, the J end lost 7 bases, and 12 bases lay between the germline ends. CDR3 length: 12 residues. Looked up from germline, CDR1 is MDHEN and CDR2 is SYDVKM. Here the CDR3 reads CASRFGAFEAFF. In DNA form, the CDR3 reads TGTGCCAGCAGATTCGGGGCCTTTGAAGCTTTCTTT.

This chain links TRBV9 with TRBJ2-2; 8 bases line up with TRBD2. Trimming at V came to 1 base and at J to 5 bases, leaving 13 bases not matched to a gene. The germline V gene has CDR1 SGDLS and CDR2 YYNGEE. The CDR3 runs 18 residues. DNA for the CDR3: TGTGCCAGCAGCGTACCCCCGAAGCGGGAGCGGTGTACCGGGGAGCTGTTTTTT. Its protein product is CASSVPPKRERCTGELFF.

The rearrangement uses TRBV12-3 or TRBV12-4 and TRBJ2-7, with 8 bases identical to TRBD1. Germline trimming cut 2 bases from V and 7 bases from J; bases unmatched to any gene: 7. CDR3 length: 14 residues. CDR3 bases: TGTGCCAGCAGTTTACAGGGGGCCTACAATGAGCAGTACTTC. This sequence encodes CASSLQGAYNEQYF.

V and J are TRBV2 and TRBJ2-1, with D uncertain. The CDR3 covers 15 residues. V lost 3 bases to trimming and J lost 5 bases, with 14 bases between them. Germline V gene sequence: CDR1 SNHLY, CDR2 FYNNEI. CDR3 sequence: CASSDGPASNNEQFF. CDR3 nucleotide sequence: TGTGCCAGCAGTGACGGGCCAGCGAGTAACAATGAGCAGTTCTTC.

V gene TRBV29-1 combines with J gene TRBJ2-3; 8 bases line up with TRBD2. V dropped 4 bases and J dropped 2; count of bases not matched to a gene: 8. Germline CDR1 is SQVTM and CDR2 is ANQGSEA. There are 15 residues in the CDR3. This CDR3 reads CSVGGLAGVTDTQYF. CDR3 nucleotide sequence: TGCAGCGTTGGGGGGCTAGCGGGTGTCACAGATACGCAGTATTTT.

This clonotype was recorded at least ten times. CDR3 sequence reads: CASSQESNPNEQFF. The DNA of the CDR3 is TGTGCCAGCAGCCAAGAGTCTAATCCCAATGAGCAGTTCTTC. V and J are TRBV4-2 and TRBJ2-1; D unclear. Trimming pared 0 bases from V and 6 bases from J, leaving 9 bases between. Germline CDR1 is LGHNA and CDR2 is YNFKEQ. The CDR3 runs to 14 residues.

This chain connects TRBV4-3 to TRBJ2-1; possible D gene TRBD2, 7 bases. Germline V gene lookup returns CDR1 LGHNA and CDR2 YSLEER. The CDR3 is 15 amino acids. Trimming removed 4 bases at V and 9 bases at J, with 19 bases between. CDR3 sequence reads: CASSLQVIGGPEQFF. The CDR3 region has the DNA TGCGCCAGCAGCCTTCAGGTTATCGGGGGGCCTGAGCAGTTCTTC.

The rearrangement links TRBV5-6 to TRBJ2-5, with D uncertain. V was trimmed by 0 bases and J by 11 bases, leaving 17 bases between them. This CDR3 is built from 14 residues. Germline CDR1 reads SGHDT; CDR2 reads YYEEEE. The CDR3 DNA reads TGTGCCAGCAGCTTGGGCCAGTCCTTTACGGAGCAGTACTTC. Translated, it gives CASSLGQSFTEQYF.

CDR3 DNA: TGTGCCAGCAAGTCCCAGTCGGTGGGTCGGGACACTGAAGCTTTCTTT. Translated, it gives CASKSQSVGRDTEAFF. The chain couples TRBV6-6 to TRBJ1-1; unclear D gene. The germline V gene has CDR1 MNHNY and CDR2 SVGAGI (reference sequence). The V and J ends lost 7 bases and 3 bases respectively, with 21 bases between them. The CDR3 sequence is 16 residues long.

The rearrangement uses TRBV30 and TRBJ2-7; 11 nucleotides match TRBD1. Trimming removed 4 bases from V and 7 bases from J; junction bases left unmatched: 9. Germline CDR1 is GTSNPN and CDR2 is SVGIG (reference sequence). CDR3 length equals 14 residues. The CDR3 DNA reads TGTGCCTGGAACACCGGGACAGGGGGTTATGAGCAGTACTTC. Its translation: CAWNTGTGGYEQYF. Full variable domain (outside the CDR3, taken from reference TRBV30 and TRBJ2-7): SQTIHQWPATLVQPVGSPLSLECTVEGTSNPNLYWYRQAAGRGLQLLFYSVGIGQISSEVPQNLSASRPQDRQFILSSKKLLLSDSGFYLCAWNTGTGGYEQYFGPGTRLTVT.

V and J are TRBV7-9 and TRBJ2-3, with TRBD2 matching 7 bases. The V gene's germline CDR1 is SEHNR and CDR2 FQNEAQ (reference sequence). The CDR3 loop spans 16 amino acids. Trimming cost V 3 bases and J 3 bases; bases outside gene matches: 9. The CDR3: CASSFGEGEVTDTQYF. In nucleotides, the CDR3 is TGTGCCAGCAGCTTCGGGGAGGGAGAAGTTACAGATACGCAGTATTTT. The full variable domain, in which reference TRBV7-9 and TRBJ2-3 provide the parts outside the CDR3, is DTGVSQNPRHKITKRGQNVTFRCDPISEHNRLYWYRQTLGQGPEFLTYFQNEAQLEKSRLLSDRFSAERPKGSFSTLEIQRTEQGDSAMYLCASSFGEGEVTDTQYFGPGTRLTVL.

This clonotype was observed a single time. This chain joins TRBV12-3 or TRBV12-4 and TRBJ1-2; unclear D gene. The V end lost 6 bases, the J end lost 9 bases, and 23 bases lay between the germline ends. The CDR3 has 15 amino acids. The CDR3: CASSLRGLGATRYTF. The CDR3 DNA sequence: TGTGCCAGCAGCCTCCGGGGTCTGGGCGCAACACGCTACACCTTC.

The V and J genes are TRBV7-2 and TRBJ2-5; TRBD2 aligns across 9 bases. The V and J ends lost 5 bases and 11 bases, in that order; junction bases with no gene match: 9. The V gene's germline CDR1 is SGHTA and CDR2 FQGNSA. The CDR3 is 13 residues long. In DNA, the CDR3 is TGTGCCAGCAGCAGCGGGAGGCTCAATGAGCAGTACTTC. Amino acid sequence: CASSSGRLNEQYF. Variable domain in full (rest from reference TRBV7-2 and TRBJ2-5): GAGVSQSPSNKVTEKGKDVELRCDPISGHTALYWYRQSLGQGLEFLIYFQGNSAPDKSGLPSDRFSAERTGGSVSTLTIQRTQQEDSAVYLCASSSGRLNEQYFGPGTRLLVL.

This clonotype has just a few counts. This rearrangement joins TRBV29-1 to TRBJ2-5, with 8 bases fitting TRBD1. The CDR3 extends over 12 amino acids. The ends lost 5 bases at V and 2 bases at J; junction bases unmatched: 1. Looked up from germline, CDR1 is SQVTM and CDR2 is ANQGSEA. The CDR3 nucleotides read TGCAGCGTTAACAGGGGGCAAGAGACCCAGTACTTC. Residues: CSVNRGQETQYF.